This paragraph reports one T cell receptor beta chain. This entry is derived from a study of OX40 agonist ivuxolimab in advanced cancers. On the study more broadly: Administration of intravenous ivuxolimab to patients occurred every 2 weeks at 0.01 to 10 mg/kg. Three dose-escalation patients had partial responses: one with hepatocellular carcinoma and two with cutaneous melanoma.

Generated by immunoSEQ multiplex PCR, the TCRdb table keeps only in-frame clones and is missing some. This table has tens of thousands of clones, roughly nine tenths appearing once. V lost 8 bases, J lost 4 bases, and 1 base stayed unmatched. Germline lookup yields CDR1 DFQATT and CDR2 SNEGSKA (reference sequence). The CDR3 is 10 residues long. The sample consisted of CD4+ or CD8+ T cells sorted from blood, taken in a trial of the OX40 agonist ivuxolimab. This rearrangement joins TRBV20-1 to TRBJ1-2; TRBD1 matches 7 bases. The source is an adult with an advanced solid tumor such as melanoma, head and neck, liver or kidney cancer. Written as DNA, the CDR3 is TGCAGTCCAGGGGGCTATGGCTACACCTTC. Its translation: CSPGGYGYTF.